These T cell receptor beta chains were read from a single sample in a study of vaccination effects on CD4 cells after COVID-19. For these receptors, no antigen is known. The protocol was immunoSEQ multiplex PCR, while the TCRdb copy is restricted to in-frame clones and leaves out a portion. The sample records fewer than 90,000 clones, under 85% being singletons. The specimen comprised CD4+ T cells from PBMCs cultured with HCoV-OC43 spike peptides, sampled after COVID-19 vaccination. The receptor source for this set is a human donor who received a COVID-19 vaccine. Each CDR3 is given with its conserved first and last residue. A D gene is named only where the DNA matches it firmly. Where a row states a size, it is once, few, many or the class of an expanded clone; other rows omit it.

V gene: TRBV7-2
D gene: .
J gene: TRBJ1-1
clone size: .
CDR3 protein: CASSSAGVGNTEAFF
CDR3 DNA: TGTGCCAGCAGCTCCGCGGGGGTCGGGAACACTGAAGCTTTCTTT

V gene: TRBV12-5
D gene: TRBD2
J gene: TRBJ2-5
clone size: .
CDR3 protein: CASGLVPDGRIAGGELETQYF
CDR3 DNA: TGTGCTAGTGGTTTGGTACCGGACGGACGAATAGCGGGGGGTGAATTAGAGACCCAGTACTTC

V gene: TRBV11-2
D gene: TRBD1
J gene: TRBJ2-5
clone size: .
CDR3 protein: CASSPVSGQASRTQYF
CDR3 DNA: TGTGCCAGCAGCCCTGTCTCGGGACAGGCCTCGCGGACCCAGTACTTC

V gene: TRBV5-5
D gene: TRBD1
J gene: TRBJ1-5
clone size: .
CDR3 protein: CASSPEGTGYDQPQHF
CDR3 DNA: TGTGCCAGCAGCCCGGAGGGGACAGGGTATGATCAGCCCCAGCATTTT

V gene: TRBV5-8
D gene: TRBD2
J gene: TRBJ2-2
clone size: .
CDR3 protein: CASSLQLAVNTGELFF
CDR3 DNA: TGTGCCAGCAGCTTGCAACTAGCGGTGAACACCGGGGAGCTGTTTTTT

V gene: TRBV15
D gene: .
J gene: TRBJ1-2
clone size: .
CDR3 protein: CATSRDRGSLKYGYTF
CDR3 DNA: TGTGCCACCAGCAGAGATAGGGGCAGTTTGAAGTATGGCTACACCTTC

V gene: TRBV11-1
D gene: .
J gene: TRBJ1-5
clone size: .
CDR3 protein: CASSLSRTQPQHF
CDR3 DNA: TGTGCCAGCAGCTTATCACGGACTCAGCCCCAGCATTTT

V gene: TRBV7-2
D gene: .
J gene: TRBJ2-1
clone size: few
CDR3 protein: CASSLVRDEQFF
CDR3 DNA: TGTGCCAGCAGCTTAGTTCGCGATGAGCAGTTCTTC

V gene: TRBV20-1
D gene: .
J gene: TRBJ1-2
clone size: .
CDR3 protein: CSASQANYGYTF
CDR3 DNA: TGCAGTGCTAGTCAGGCAAACTATGGCTACACCTTC

V gene: TRBV4-1
D gene: TRBD2
J gene: TRBJ2-1
clone size: once
CDR3 protein: CASSQVIAGVYEQFF
CDR3 DNA: TGCGCCAGCAGCCAAGTCATAGCGGGGGTATATGAGCAGTTCTTC

V gene: TRBV24-1
D gene: .
J gene: TRBJ1-6
clone size: few
CDR3 protein: CATSDRAQSPLHF
CDR3 DNA: TGTGCCACCAGTGACAGGGCGCAATCACCCCTCCACTTT

V gene: TRBV19
D gene: TRBD1
J gene: TRBJ1-5
clone size: once
CDR3 protein: CASQWRGRVGQPQHF
CDR3 DNA: TGTGCCAGTCAGTGGAGGGGGCGCGTCGGTCAGCCCCAGCATTTT

V gene: TRBV11-2
D gene: .
J gene: TRBJ2-3
clone size: .
CDR3 protein: CASGFGTDDTQYF
CDR3 DNA: TGTGCCAGCGGATTCGGAACGGACGATACGCAGTATTTT

V gene: TRBV9
D gene: .
J gene: TRBJ1-1
clone size: few
CDR3 protein: CASSPPGDGEAFF
CDR3 DNA: TGTGCCAGCAGCCCCCCGGGGGATGGTGAAGCTTTCTTT

V gene: TRBV11-2
D gene: .
J gene: TRBJ1-2
clone size: .
CDR3 protein: CASSLAINYGYTF
CDR3 DNA: TGTGCCAGCAGCCTTGCCATTAACTATGGCTACACCTTC

V gene: TRBV28
D gene: TRBD1
J gene: TRBJ1-5
clone size: .
CDR3 protein: CASSLRDRENQPQHF
CDR3 DNA: TGTGCCAGCAGTTTACGCGACAGGGAGAATCAGCCCCAGCATTTT

V gene: TRBV5-1
D gene: .
J gene: TRBJ1-5
clone size: .
CDR3 protein: CASSFRQGDEPQHF
CDR3 DNA: TGCGCCAGCAGCTTCCGGCAGGGTGATGAGCCCCAGCATTTT

V gene: TRBV11-2
D gene: TRBD2
J gene: TRBJ2-2
clone size: .
CDR3 protein: CASKLRRTSIAGELFF
CDR3 DNA: TGTGCCAGCAAGCTTAGGAGGACTAGCATTGCCGGGGAGCTGTTTTTT

V gene: TRBV4-3
D gene: TRBD2
J gene: TRBJ2-1
clone size: .
CDR3 protein: CASSPGASGVFYNEQFF
CDR3 DNA: TGCGCCAGCAGCCCAGGGGCTAGCGGGGTATTCTACAATGAGCAGTTCTTC

V gene: TRBV6-5
D gene: .
J gene: TRBJ2-5
clone size: once
CDR3 protein: CASRASGPGTQYF
CDR3 DNA: TGTGCCAGCAGGGCGAGCGGGCCGGGGACCCAGTACTTC

V gene: TRBV12-5
D gene: .
J gene: TRBJ2-3
clone size: .
CDR3 protein: CASGPGTTSTDTQYF
CDR3 DNA: TGTGCTAGTGGTCCCGGGACGACTAGCACAGATACGCAGTATTTT

V gene: TRBV7-9
D gene: .
J gene: TRBJ2-2
clone size: .
CDR3 protein: CASSLAIGAGELFF
CDR3 DNA: TGTGCCAGCAGCTTAGCGATAGGGGCCGGGGAGCTGTTTTTT

V gene: TRBV15
D gene: .
J gene: TRBJ1-5
clone size: .
CDR3 protein: CATSRDVQGRHF
CDR3 DNA: TGTGCCACCAGCAGAGATGTGCAGGGACGGCATTTT

V gene: TRBV6-6
D gene: .
J gene: TRBJ1-5
clone size: few
CDR3 protein: CASSYSYRLSNQPQHF
CDR3 DNA: TGTGCCAGCAGTTACTCGTACAGGCTTAGCAATCAGCCCCAGCATTTT

V gene: TRBV28
D gene: .
J gene: TRBJ1-5
clone size: .
CDR3 protein: CASSLGPGRGQPQHF
CDR3 DNA: TGTGCCAGCAGTTTAGGTCCCGGGAGAGGCCAGCCCCAGCATTTT

V gene: TRBV13
D gene: TRBD1
J gene: TRBJ1-6
clone size: .
CDR3 protein: CASSFTGGVGSPLHF
CDR3 DNA: TGTGCCAGCAGCTTTACAGGGGGCGTCGGTTCACCCCTCCACTTT

V gene: TRBV24-1
D gene: TRBD1
J gene: TRBJ2-2
clone size: .
CDR3 protein: CATSPLGTGESGELFF
CDR3 DNA: TGTGCCACCAGCCCTTTAGGGACAGGGGAGTCCGGGGAGCTGTTTTTT

V gene: TRBV5-4
D gene: .
J gene: TRBJ1-1
clone size: few
CDR3 protein: CASSFRTALKEEAFF
CDR3 DNA: TGTGCCAGCAGCTTTAGGACAGCTCTTAAGGAAGAAGCTTTCTTT

V gene: TRBV4-1
D gene: .
J gene: TRBJ1-2
clone size: .
CDR3 protein: CASSQRRLYGYTF
CDR3 DNA: TGCGCCAGCAGCCAAAGACGACTCTATGGCTACACCTTC

V gene: TRBV4-1
D gene: TRBD1
J gene: TRBJ2-5
clone size: .
CDR3 protein: CASSLTGEETQYF
CDR3 DNA: TGCGCCAGCAGCCTGACAGGGGAGGAGACCCAGTACTTC

V gene: TRBV5-8
D gene: TRBD2
J gene: TRBJ2-3
clone size: .
CDR3 protein: CASLRGANTDTQYF
CDR3 DNA: TGTGCCAGCTTGCGGGGGGCAAACACAGATACGCAGTATTTT

V gene: TRBV6-6
D gene: .
J gene: TRBJ2-3
clone size: .
CDR3 protein: CASSYSLGPSTDTQYF
CDR3 DNA: TGTGCCAGCAGTTACTCGCTGGGGCCTAGCACAGATACGCAGTATTTT

V gene: TRBV20-1
D gene: TRBD1
J gene: TRBJ1-5
clone size: .
CDR3 protein: CSADRGQSQHF
CDR3 DNA: TGCAGTGCTGACAGGGGCCAGTCCCAGCATTTT

V gene: TRBV25-1
D gene: .
J gene: TRBJ2-5
clone size: .
CDR3 protein: CASSDKARFQETQYF
CDR3 DNA: TGTGCCAGCAGTGATAAGGCCCGTTTCCAAGAGACCCAGTACTTC

V gene: TRBV4-3
D gene: .
J gene: TRBJ1-4
clone size: few
CDR3 protein: CASSQRGVTNEKLFF
CDR3 DNA: TGCGCCAGCAGCCAACGGGGAGTGACTAATGAAAAACTGTTTTTT

V gene: TRBV6-6
D gene: .
J gene: TRBJ1-2
clone size: .
CDR3 protein: CASSPGRDYGYTF
CDR3 DNA: TGTGCCAGCAGTCCCGGACGGGACTATGGCTACACCTTC

V gene: TRBV19
D gene: .
J gene: TRBJ2-6
clone size: once
CDR3 protein: CASSIDPYSGANVLTF
CDR3 DNA: TGTGCCAGTAGTATAGACCCGTACTCTGGGGCCAACGTCCTGACTTTC

V gene: TRBV5-1
D gene: .
J gene: TRBJ2-3
clone size: .
CDR3 protein: CASSLARGRGADTQYF
CDR3 DNA: TGCGCCAGCAGCTTGGCCCGGGGCAGGGGAGCAGATACGCAGTATTTT

V gene: TRBV18
D gene: TRBD2
J gene: TRBJ2-3
clone size: .
CDR3 protein: CASSPSGGPRDTQYF
CDR3 DNA: TGTGCCAGCTCACCTAGCGGGGGGCCGAGAGATACGCAGTATTTT

V gene: TRBV5-1
D gene: .
J gene: TRBJ2-3
clone size: .
CDR3 protein: CASSLVRTAETTDTQYF
CDR3 DNA: TGCGCCAGCAGCTTGGTACGGACTGCCGAAACCACAGATACGCAGTATTTT

V gene: TRBV3-1/TRBV3-2
D gene: .
J gene: TRBJ2-3
clone size: .
CDR3 protein: CASSQGQGLGTDTQYF
CDR3 DNA: TGTGCCAGCAGCCAAGGGCAGGGGCTCGGCACAGATACGCAGTATTTT

V gene: TRBV5-6
D gene: TRBD1
J gene: TRBJ2-6
clone size: .
CDR3 protein: CASSKPGQGALWGANVLTF
CDR3 DNA: TGTGCCAGCAGCAAGCCGGGACAGGGGGCTCTGTGGGGGGCCAACGTCCTGACTTTC

V gene: TRBV5-1
D gene: TRBD2
J gene: TRBJ2-3
clone size: .
CDR3 protein: CASSLVAGGPDTQYF
CDR3 DNA: TGCGCCAGCAGCTTGGTAGCGGGGGGGCCCGATACGCAGTATTTT